The entry below describes one T cell receptor (beta chain). This sample is part of a study of blood T cell repertoires in COVID-19. Study-wide context: T cells, B-cell-depleted T cells, or PBMCs supplied cDNA or gDNA.

Some clones are missing from TCRdb's copy, which holds only in-frame ones; the method was immunoSEQ multiplex PCR. The table lists 100,000 to 120,000 clones, roughly 80% of them singletons. Trimming took 4 bases from V and 6 from J, leaving 16 bases between them. There are 16 residues in the CDR3. Per germline, CDR1 MNHNS and CDR2 SASEGT. The V gene is TRBV6-1, the J gene TRBJ1-6; D not resolved. The TCR originated in a woman aged 40 to 50 with acute or convalescent COVID-19. The sample comprised peripheral blood. This CDR3 reads CASSGLRVAGNSPLHF. CDR3 bases: TGTGCCAGCAGTGGACTACGGGTCGCCGGTAATTCACCCCTCCACTTT.